The clone carrying this T cell receptor (beta chain) was counted between two and nine times. The data derive from a study of T-cell memory formation after mild COVID-19. Study in general: TCR clusters were largely donor specific.

Using constant-segment primers, 5'RACE produced TCR alpha and TCR beta cDNA libraries carrying sample barcodes and UMIs. From the 5' RACE reads, TCRdb called clonotypes with MiXCR, one entry per CDR3 protein. This sample has about 270,000 distinct CDR3 sequences; about 16% occur once, and the top ten carry approximately 25%. This CDR3 comprises 21 residues. Germline V lookup: CDR1 ENHRY, CDR2 SYGVKD. The V end was cut by 3 bases, the J end by 1 base, with 30 bases between. The source of this sequence is a man younger than 35 who had mild COVID-19 (a few samples of this study predate the infection). Cell type and time point are not known. The V and J genes are TRBV10-3 and TRBJ2-5, with a possible D match to TRBD2 (5 bases). Sequencing was carried out using PBMCs or a T cell subset sorted from them (not recorded which). In DNA, the CDR3 is TGTGCCATCAGTGACTGGGGTTCCGGAAAAGGACGCCGGGGTGTCCAAGAGACCCAGTACTTC. Its translation is CAISDWGSGKGRRGVQETQYF.